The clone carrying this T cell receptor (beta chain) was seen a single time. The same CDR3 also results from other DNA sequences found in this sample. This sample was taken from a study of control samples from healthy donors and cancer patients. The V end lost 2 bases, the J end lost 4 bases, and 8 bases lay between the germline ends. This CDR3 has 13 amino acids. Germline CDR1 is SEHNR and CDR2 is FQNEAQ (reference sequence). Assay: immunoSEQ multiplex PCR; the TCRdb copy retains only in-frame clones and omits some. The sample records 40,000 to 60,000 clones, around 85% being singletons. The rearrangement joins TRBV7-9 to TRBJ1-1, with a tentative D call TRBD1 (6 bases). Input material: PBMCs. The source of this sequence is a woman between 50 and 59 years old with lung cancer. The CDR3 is CASSLQGSTEAFF. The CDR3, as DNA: TGTGCCAGCAGCTTACAGGGGAGCACTGAAGCTTTCTTT. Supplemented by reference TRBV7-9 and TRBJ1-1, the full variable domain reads DTGVSQNPRHKITKRGQNVTFRCDPISEHNRLYWYRQTLGQGPEFLTYFQNEAQLEKSRLLSDRFSAERPKGSFSTLEIQRTEQGDSAMYLCASSLQGSTEAFFGQGTRLTVV.